These 10 T cell receptor beta chains originate from one sample sequenced in a study of blood T cell repertoires in COVID-19. Produced via immunoSEQ multiplex PCR; TCRdb's table is partial and in-frame only. Here the sample spans 190,000 or so clones, 85% to 90% being singletons. The sample comprised peripheral blood. These receptors all stem from a man in his forties with active or convalescent COVID-19.

The chain couples TRBV5-1 to TRBJ2-7, with TRBD2 as a possible D gene (6 bases). The V end lost 0 bases, the J end lost 3 bases, and 16 bases lay between the germline ends. The CDR3 contains 16 residues. The germline gives CDR1 SGHRS, CDR2 YFSETQ. The CDR3 DNA reads TGCGCCAGCAGCTTGGGGCATGGGGGGACCAACTACGAGCAGTACTTC. Amino acids: CASSLGHGGTNYEQYF.

The chain links TRBV27 to TRBJ2-7, with D possibly being TRBD2 (6 bases). Germline lookup yields CDR1 MNHEY and CDR2 SMNVEV (reference sequence). V shed 3 bases and J shed 5 bases, with 20 bases lying between them. The CDR3 is 16 residues long. CDR3 sequence (DNA): TGTGCCAGCAGTTTGAGAACGCAGCTTAAGCGGGACGAGCAGTACTTC. This encodes CASSLRTQLKRDEQYF.

This chain joins TRBV11-2 and TRBJ1-2; D remains unclear. There are 13 residues in the CDR3. Germline V CDR1 and CDR2: SGHAT, FQNNGV. Trimming took off 1 base at V and 6 bases at J, with 9 bases between the two ends. DNA for the CDR3: TGTGCCAGCAGCTTAGTTTCGGGGAATGGCTACACCTTC. It yields the protein CASSLVSGNGYTF.

The rearrangement links TRBV18 to TRBJ2-3, with unresolved D. V was clipped by 5 bases and J by 0 bases, with 9 bases between them. Germline CDR1 and CDR2: KGHSH and LQKENI. The CDR3 extends over 14 amino acids. In DNA form, the CDR3 reads TGTGCCAGCTCAGCCTCTAGAAGCACAGATACGCAGTATTTT. This encodes CASSASRSTDTQYF.

This sequence joins TRBV7-8 and TRBJ2-7; tentatively, D is TRBD1 (6 bases). Germline lookup yields CDR1 SGHVS and CDR2 FQNEAQ. The CDR3 is 15 amino acids. Deletions cut 5 bases from V and 3 bases from J, with 17 bases between. The CDR3 is CASSLGSRTVYEQYF. Written as DNA, the CDR3 is TGTGCCAGCAGCCTGGGATCCCGGACAGTCTACGAGCAGTACTTC.

The J gene is TRBJ1-2, the V gene TRBV7-2; D perhaps matches TRBD1 (5 bases). The CDR3 runs to 13 residues. In germline, CDR1 is SGHTA, CDR2 FQGNSA. Trimming pared 2 bases from V and 5 bases from J, leaving 9 bases between. This CDR3 is CASSLTGIYGYTF. The CDR3 bases are TGTGCCAGCAGCTTAACAGGAATTTATGGCTACACCTTC.

This chain joins TRBV20-1 and TRBJ1-1; TRBD1 agrees at 11 bases. Trimming took 3 bases from V and 1 from J; bases not matched to a gene: 1. Germline values: CDR1 DFQATT, CDR2 SNEGSKA (reference sequence). The CDR3 loop spans 14 amino acids. Here the CDR3 reads CSASGTGGNTEAFF. The CDR3 region has the DNA TGCAGTGCTAGTGGGACAGGGGGGAACACTGAAGCTTTCTTT.

The rearrangement joins TRBV12-3 or TRBV12-4 to TRBJ2-2; no reliable D call. The germline V and J ends were trimmed by 6 bases and 3 bases, with 2 bases remaining between them. The CDR3 loop spans 11 amino acids. The CDR3 loop is CASSYTGELFF. In nucleotides, the CDR3 is TGTGCCAGCAGCTACACCGGGGAGCTGTTTTTT.

The rearrangement uses TRBV7-8 and TRBJ2-3, with TRBD2 matching 11 bases. The CDR3 totals 16 residues. V was pared by 3 bases and J by 4 bases, with 6 bases of the junction left unmatched. Germline V gives CDR1 SGHVS, CDR2 FQNEAQ. The CDR3 here is CASSFTSGGGSDTQYF. The CDR3 DNA sequence: TGTGCCAGCAGCTTTACTAGCGGGGGCGGGTCAGATACGCAGTATTTT.

The chain couples TRBV28 to TRBJ2-5; D may be TRBD2 (7 bases). CDR1 is MDHEN, CDR2 SYDVKM, per germline. Trimming left V 11 bases short and J 5 bases short, with 12 bases between. The CDR3 is 11 amino acids. The CDR3 spells CAGGAWETQYF. The CDR3 DNA follows: TGTGCCGGGGGGGCTTGGGAGACCCAGTACTTC. Looking up the rest from reference TRBV28 and TRBJ2-5 gives the full variable domain: DVKVTQSSRYLVKRTGEKVFLECVQDMDHENMFWYRQDPGLGLRLIYFSYDVKMKEKGDIPEGYSVSREKKERFSLILESASTNQTSMYLCAGGAWETQYFGPGTRLLVL.